This T cell receptor beta chain stems from a study of shared clonotypes between healthy human individuals. Study-level points and caveats: Relative to clonotypes present in all four donors, those not shared had lower generation probabilities. The low donor count limited represented genetic and exposure-history diversity.

Turning to this clone: Its antigen is not identified.

Only in-frame clones appear in the TCRdb table, and some are missing; sequencing was by immunoSEQ multiplex PCR. The sample records about 2.3 million clones, 92% being singletons. The sequenced sample was naive CD4+ T cells from PBMCs. Subset: CD45RA+ positively selected. This clonotype was sampled from a man between 18 and 35 years old in good health. Some clones in this sample may be carry-over from other donors' samples.

This CDR3 is CASRGALPTDTQYF. The CDR3 DNA follows: TGTGCCAGCCGCGGAGCCCTCCCCACAGATACGCAGTATTTT. This sequence joins TRBV6-1 and TRBJ2-3; unclear D gene. Germline CDR1 reads MNHNS; CDR2 reads SASEGT. Trimming stripped 8 bases from V and 2 bases from J, with 14 bases between. CDR3 length equals 14 residues.